This T cell receptor (beta chain) came from a study of T cells expressing NK-cell markers. Study summary: Of eight sequenced donors, seven were HCMV-seropositive and one HCMV-seronegative. Study-wide findings and caveats: There were a handful of donors in whom these clonotypes also led the CD3+CD56-NKG2C+ fraction. Dominant NKG2C+ clonotypes were found to form roughly 1.0-7.5% of CD8+ T cells in over five donors.

UMI-tagged 5'RACE template switching yielded the TCR beta cDNA. For each CDR3 protein, TCRdb gives one entry from its re-call of the 5' RACE reads, without DNA. The data show fewer than 400,000 distinct CDR3 sequences, and the top ten clones hold roughly 5.2%. The CDR3 contains 14 residues. CDR1 is SNHLY, CDR2 FYNNEI, per germline. As concerns this clonotype: The antigen remains undetermined.

The receptor was derived from a man aged 18-70 years in good health. The sample comprised blood T cells: a sorted CD56 or NKG2C T cell subset, CD4+ or CD8+ T cells, or bulk PBMC T cells (not recorded which). The chain joins TRBV2 to TRBJ1-1; TCRdb gives TRBD1 as the D gene, but with no DNA this cannot be confirmed. The chain's CDR3 is CASILRGAVTEAFF.